The 25 T cell receptor beta chains in this list originate from one sample, sequenced in a study of CD8 T cells in Susac syndrome. The authors reverse transcribed roughly 0.5 to 1 ug RNA with random hexamers. One entry per CDR3 protein results from TCRdb running MiXCR on the immunoSEQ multiplex PCR reads. This table holds about 300,000 distinct CDR3 sequences, roughly 85% found once. Sequencing was carried out using CD8+ T cells from PBMCs. Receptors were obtained from a human donor with multiple sclerosis.

The V gene is TRBV6-5, the J gene TRBJ2-7; 8 positions agree with TRBD2. There are 15 residues in the CDR3. V dropped 0 bases and J dropped 7; count of bases not matched to a gene: 8. In germline, CDR1 is MNHEY, CDR2 SVGAGI. The CDR3 protein is CASSYSSGGGREQYF. DNA for the CDR3: TGTGCCAGCAGTTACTCCTCCGGGGGGGGCCGAGAGCAGTACTTC.

The chain has TRBV11-2 and TRBJ2-2, with 10 bases that match TRBD1. The CDR3 is 15 residues long. The germline CDR1 and CDR2 sequences are SGHAT and FQNNGV. With 5 bases clipped from V and 4 bases from J, the junction kept 4 bases outside the gene matches. The CDR3 spells CASSLGQGFTGELFF. The CDR3 nucleotides are TGTGCCAGCAGCCTGGGACAGGGGTTCACCGGGGAGCTGTTTTTT.

The gene calls are TRBV28 and TRBJ1-3, with D possibly matching TRBD1 (5 bases). There are 15 residues in the CDR3. The V and J ends lost 3 bases and 4 bases respectively, with 13 bases between them. Germline CDR1 is MDHEN and CDR2 is SYDVKM. The CDR3 DNA is TGTGCCAGCAGTTTTAACCAGGGAACAGGAAACACCATATATTTT. It encodes CASSFNQGTGNTIYF.

This chain connects TRBV27 to TRBJ2-7, with a tentative D call TRBD2 (6 bases). CDR1 is MNHEY and CDR2 is SMNVEV in the germline V gene (reference sequence). The CDR3 extends over 15 amino acids. Trimming stripped 6 bases from V and 2 bases from J, with 17 bases between. The chain's CDR3 is CASSPSGGPAYEQYF. CDR3 nucleotides: TGTGCCAGCAGCCCGTCCGGGGGACCGGCCTACGAGCAGTACTTC.

This sequence joins TRBV4-3 and TRBJ2-3; 9 bases match TRBD1. V shed 3 bases, J shed 3 bases, and the junction held 7 bases outside the gene matches. The CDR3 loop spans 16 amino acids. Germline V lookup: CDR1 LGHNA, CDR2 YSLEER. The CDR3 here is CASSQLTGGETDTQYF. CDR3 DNA: TGCGCCAGCAGCCAGCTCACAGGGGGCGAAACAGATACGCAGTATTTT.

The chain employs TRBV28 and TRBJ1-4; unclear D gene. The germline gives CDR1 MDHEN, CDR2 SYDVKM. CDR3 length: 15 residues. V was cut by 1 base and J by 1 base, with 7 bases left in between. Here the CDR3 DNA reads TGTGCCAGCAGTTTATATCCGGGAACTAATGAAAAACTGTTTTTT. Translated, it gives CASSLYPGTNEKLFF.

V usage is TRBV27 and J usage is TRBJ1-3; D is possibly TRBD1 (5 bases). In germline, CDR1 is MNHEY, CDR2 SMNVEV (reference sequence). The V end was cut by 0 bases, the J end by 0 bases, with 15 bases between. The CDR3 is 18 amino acids. CDR3: CASSLSFEGLYSGNTIYF. For the CDR3, the DNA is TGTGCCAGCAGTTTATCCTTCGAGGGACTTTACTCTGGAAACACCATATATTTT.

The chain couples TRBV12-3 or TRBV12-4 to TRBJ1-2; the match to TRBD1 covers 8 bases. Trimming removed 10 bases from V and 6 bases from J; junction bases left unmatched: 7. The CDR3 spans 12 residues. In nucleotides, the CDR3 is TGTGCCATCTTCCGACAGGGGAATGGCTACACCTTC. Protein product: CAIFRQGNGYTF.

This chain connects TRBV19 to TRBJ2-7, with 14 bases aligning to TRBD2. Unmatched junction bases numbered 6, after V lost 5 bases and J lost 3 bases. CDR3 length: 16 amino acids. Germline lookup yields CDR1 LNHDA and CDR2 SQIVND (reference sequence). In nucleotides, the CDR3 is TGTGCCAGTAGTTCCGGGACTAGCGGGAGTATCTACGAGCAGTACTTC. Translating it yields CASSSGTSGSIYEQYF.

The V call is TRBV4-3, the J call TRBJ1-5; no firm D call. This CDR3 region has 15 residues. Looked up from germline, CDR1 is LGHNA and CDR2 is YSLEER. Trimming shortened V by 0 bases and J by 7 bases, and 13 bases separated the two germline ends. DNA for the CDR3: TGCGCCAGCAGCCAAGATCATCGGGGTTACCAGCCCCAGCATTTT. This codes for CASSQDHRGYQPQHF.

This clonotype was detected only once. The V call is TRBV20-1, the J call TRBJ1-2, with D perhaps matching TRBD1 (6 bases). V was trimmed by 3 bases and J by 4 bases, leaving 15 bases between them. The CDR3 has 14 residues. Per germline, CDR1 DFQATT and CDR2 SNEGSKA (reference sequence). Here the CDR3 reads CSARSTGSIYGYTF. CDR3 coding DNA: TGCAGTGCTAGGAGCACAGGGTCTATCTATGGCTACACCTTC.

This chain uses TRBV19 with TRBJ1-4; the match to TRBD1 covers 7 bases. This CDR3 has 14 amino acids. The J segment lost 3 bases and the V segment lost 5 bases, leaving 3 bases of the junction unmatched. The germline V gene has CDR1 LNHDA and CDR2 SQIVND (reference sequence). CDR3 region: CASSDTGANEKLFF. The CDR3 coding sequence is TGTGCCAGTAGTGATACAGGGGCTAATGAAAAACTGTTTTTT.

V and J are TRBV29-1 and TRBJ2-2, with D unresolved. The CDR3 spans 13 residues. Germline V lookup: CDR1 SQVTM, CDR2 ANQGSEA. V was cut by 0 bases and J by 6 bases, with 8 bases left in between. CDR3 loop: CSVEDQSPGELFF. The CDR3 coding sequence is TGCAGCGTTGAAGATCAGTCTCCCGGGGAGCTGTTTTTT.

This sequence joins TRBV6-2 or TRBV6-3 and TRBJ2-5; 7 nucleotides line up with TRBD2. The CDR3 is 14 residues long. The V segment lost 5 bases and the J segment 1 base; nucleotides outside the gene matches: 4. Germline CDR1 reads MNHEY; CDR2 reads SVGEGT. CDR3 bases: TGTGCCAGCAGTGACGGACTAGGCCAAGAGACCCAGTACTTC. This codes for CASSDGLGQETQYF.

The chain uses TRBV7-2 and TRBJ2-7; 7 bases are a match to TRBD1. The CDR3 runs to 18 residues. V shed 5 bases and J 7 bases; nucleotides not matched to a gene: 23. Looked up from germline, CDR1 is SGHTA and CDR2 is FQGNSA. The CDR3 DNA is TGTGCCAGCAGCCATTTCCGGGACAGAACCGTGGAGGAAGTGGAGCAGTACTTC. Protein sequence: CASSHFRDRTVEEVEQYF.

The chain employs TRBV11-2 and TRBJ2-1, with 11 bases lining up with TRBD2. V lost 5 bases to trimming and J lost 4 bases; unmatched junction nucleotides: 7. Germline CDR1 and CDR2: SGHAT and FQNNGV. This CDR3 spans 16 amino acids. The CDR3 spells CASSPELAGVYNEQFF. DNA of the CDR3: TGTGCCAGCAGCCCGGAACTAGCGGGGGTATACAATGAGCAGTTCTTC.

V and J are TRBV7-6 and TRBJ2-2, with 7 bases aligning to TRBD2. CDR1 is SGHVS and CDR2 is FNYEAQ in the germline V gene. The CDR3 loop spans 18 amino acids. The J segment lost 3 bases and the V segment lost 4 bases, leaving 14 bases of the junction unmatched. CDR3 coding DNA: TGTGCCAGCAGCTGGGGCCTAGGTGCGGGAGAGTACACCGGGGAGCTGTTTTTT. Translating gives CASSWGLGAGEYTGELFF.

As concerns this clonotype: One end of the junction fails to match germline, which may point to a read error. This chain links TRBV27 with TRBJ2-1; D is possibly TRBD1 or TRBD2 (6 bases each). Germline V CDR1 and CDR2: MNHEY, SMNVEV (reference sequence). This CDR3 contains 17 residues. As DNA, the CDR3 is TGTGCCACCAGTTTCCTCGGGGGCGGCACCACCCCGAATGAGCAGTTCTTC. This sequence encodes CATSFLGGGTTPNEQFF.

The genes are TRBV6-2 or TRBV6-3 and TRBJ2-7; D may be TRBD2 (10 bases). V lost 6 bases and J 6 bases, leaving 27 bases between the germline ends. Germline CDR1 is MNHEY and CDR2 is SVGEGT. CDR3 length equals 17 residues. In DNA, the CDR3 is TGTGCCAGCAGGGGATACAGGGGGCGCGGGACTAGCGTCGAGCAGTACTTC. As protein: CASRGYRGRGTSVEQYF.

This chain connects TRBV4-2 to TRBJ1-4, with TRBD1 matching over 7 bases. The V gene end was trimmed by 0 bases and the J gene end by 5 bases; junction bases not matched to a gene: 12. This CDR3 region has 18 residues. The V gene's germline CDR1 is LGHNA and CDR2 YNFKEQ. The CDR3 sequence is CASSQDSTGDRENEKLFF. In DNA form, the CDR3 reads TGTGCCAGCAGCCAAGATAGTACGGGGGACAGAGAAAATGAAAAACTGTTTTTT.

The V gene is TRBV29-1, the J gene TRBJ1-1, with 9 bases that match TRBD1. Germline V gene data show CDR1 as SQVTM and CDR2 as ANQGSEA. The CDR3 runs 13 residues. J was trimmed by 5 bases and V by 7 bases; bases with no gene match: 8. DNA for the CDR3: TGCAGCGCCAGGACAGGGGTGGTTACTGAAGCTTTCTTT. It codes for CSARTGVVTEAFF.

V and J are TRBV30 and TRBJ2-1; D remains unclear. Per the germline V gene, CDR1 is GTSNPN and CDR2 is SVGIG (reference sequence). With 1 base removed from V and 8 bases from J, the gap between germline ends came to 9 bases. This CDR3 spans 12 amino acids. The CDR3 nucleotides are TGTGCCTGGAGTGGGCTCGCCGATGAGCAGTTCTTC. Its protein product is CAWSGLADEQFF.

V and J are TRBV4-3 and TRBJ2-1; TRBD2 aligns across 10 bases. The junction had 8 bases not matched to a gene; V was cut back by 0 bases and J by 6 bases. The CDR3 consists of 17 residues. CDR1 and CDR2 (germline): LGHNA, YSLEER. The CDR3 coding sequence is TGCGCCAGCAGCCAAGAAATGCGCCTAGCGGGAGCCAATGAGCAGTTCTTC. This translates into CASSQEMRLAGANEQFF.

The genes are TRBV20-1 and TRBJ2-1, with a weak D call TRBD2 (7 bases). Trimming cost V 7 bases and J 4 bases, with 14 bases left between them. Germline CDR1 and CDR2: DFQATT and SNEGSKA (reference sequence). This CDR3 is 13 amino acids long. CDR3 sequence: CSGEGGWYNEQFF. The CDR3 DNA reads as TGCAGTGGGGAGGGGGGTTGGTACAATGAGCAGTTCTTC.

V usage is TRBV28 and J usage is TRBJ2-7; 11 bases line up with TRBD2. Trimming took 4 bases from V and 3 from J; bases not matched to a gene: 11. The CDR3 loop spans 17 amino acids. Germline V gene lookup returns CDR1 MDHEN and CDR2 SYDVKM. CDR3 sequence (DNA): TGTGCCAGCAGTTCCCCCATTAGCGGGAGGGCCTTCTACGAGCAGTACTTC. Protein product: CASSSPISGRAFYEQYF.